The 28 T cell receptor beta chains presented below share a single source sample, sequenced in a study of PD-1 blockade in classical Hodgkin lymphoma. Each and every patient relapsed after autologous stem cell transplantation, and patients got differing brentuximab vedotin exposure. Sequencing was performed with immunoSEQ multiplex PCR; in TCRdb, only in-frame clones are kept and a portion is missing. The repertoire holds 100,000 or so clones, with about 89% as singletons. The source material was peripheral blood mononuclear cells (PBMCs), sampled before the second cycle of nivolumab. Every receptor here comes from a human donor with classical Hodgkin lymphoma.

This clone came up once. V gene TRBV18 combines with J gene TRBJ1-3; 7 bases are a match to TRBD1. CDR3 size: 16 residues. With V trimmed by 3 bases and J by 0 bases, 5 bases remained unmatched. Germline-derived CDR1 and CDR2 are KGHSH and LQKENI. The CDR3 is CASSPLTGNSGNTIYF. The DNA of the CDR3 is TGTGCCAGCTCACCTCTGACAGGGAACTCTGGAAACACCATATATTTT.

The chain combines TRBV28 with TRBJ1-2, with D perhaps TRBD1 (5 bases). CDR3 length: 12 amino acids. Trimming removed 3 bases at V and 7 bases at J, with 9 bases between. Germline values: CDR1 MDHEN, CDR2 SYDVKM. CDR3 sequence (DNA): TGTGCCAGCAGTTTGGGAGGGGTTGGCTACACCTTC. Its translation is CASSLGGVGYTF.

In nucleotides, the CDR3 is TGTGCCAGCTCACTGATGAACACTGAAGCTTTCTTT. As protein: CASSLMNTEAFF. The chain links TRBV18 to TRBJ1-1, with D uncertain. CDR1 is KGHSH and CDR2 is LQKENI in the germline V gene. V was cut by 4 bases and J by 0 bases, with 3 bases left in between. CDR3 length equals 12 residues.

The chain joins TRBV28 to TRBJ2-4, with 8 nucleotides matching TRBD1. Germline CDR1 is MDHEN and CDR2 is SYDVKM. V lost 6 bases to trimming and J lost 4 bases; unmatched junction nucleotides: 8. CDR3 length: 15 amino acids. The CDR3 DNA reads TGTGCCAGCAGCGCTCGACAGGGGATTAAAAACATTCAGTACTTC. This gives the protein CASSARQGIKNIQYF.

V usage is TRBV18 and J usage is TRBJ1-1, with D uncertain. This CDR3 is built from 13 residues. The germline V gene encodes CDR1 KGHSH and CDR2 LQKENI. Trimming left V 3 bases short and J 3 bases short, with 8 bases between. For the CDR3, the DNA is TGTGCCAGCTCACCCCCACAGTACACTGAAGCTTTCTTT. This translates into CASSPPQYTEAFF.

The rearrangement links TRBV2 to TRBJ2-7, with TRBD1 matching over 9 bases. Trimming at V came to 6 bases and at J to 3 bases, leaving 6 bases not matched to a gene. This CDR3 has 14 residues. The germline V gene encodes CDR1 SNHLY and CDR2 FYNNEI. CDR3 in DNA: TGTGCCAGCAGCAAACAGGGGGCGGGCTACGAGCAGTACTTC. It yields the protein CASSKQGAGYEQYF.

This clone was seen more than once but under ten times. The CDR3, as DNA: TGTGCCAGCAGCTTAGGGGGACAGGGGCATTCACCCCTCCACTTT. This codes for CASSLGGQGHSPLHF. V usage is TRBV7-8 and J usage is TRBJ1-6, with TRBD1 identical over 10 bases. Germline V gives CDR1 SGHVS, CDR2 FQNEAQ. The trim removed 1 base at V and 8 bases at J, leaving 2 bases unmatched. The CDR3 consists of 15 residues. Drawing the rest from reference TRBV7-8 and TRBJ1-6, the complete variable domain is GAGVSQSPRYKVAKRGQDVALRCDPISGHVSLFWYQQALGQGPEFLTYFQNEAQLDKSGLPSDRFFAERPEGSVSTLKIQRTQQEDSAVYLCASSLGGQGHSPLHFGNGTRLTVT.

The chain carries TRBV5-5 and TRBJ2-1; perhaps TRBD2 as D (5 bases). Trimming left V 0 bases short and J 9 bases short, with 13 bases between. Germline values: CDR1 SGHKS, CDR2 YYEKEE (reference sequence). The CDR3 has 14 amino acids. The CDR3: CASSLEERYSEQFF. In nucleotides, the CDR3 is TGTGCCAGCAGCTTGGAGGAGCGGTATAGTGAGCAGTTCTTC. The variable domain in full, completed from reference TRBV5-5 and TRBJ2-1, reads DAGVTQSPTHLIKTRGQQVTLRCSPISGHKSVSWYQQVLGQGPQFIFQYYEKEERGRGNFPDRFSARQFPNYSSELNVNALLLGDSALYLCASSLEERYSEQFFGPGTRLTVL.

V is TRBV9 and J is TRBJ1-6; no definite D call. The V gene lost 0 bases and the J gene lost 4 bases, with 8 bases spanning the gap. This CDR3 region has 15 residues. Germline V gene sequence: CDR1 SGDLS, CDR2 YYNGEE. CDR3 loop: CASSVETQYNSPLHF. In nucleotides, the CDR3 is TGTGCCAGCAGCGTAGAAACACAATATAATTCACCCCTCCACTTT.

The chain combines TRBV5-4 with TRBJ1-4; D is unresolved. V dropped 5 bases and J dropped 8 bases, with 16 bases sitting between them. This CDR3 is 14 amino acids long. The germline V gene encodes CDR1 SGHNT and CDR2 YYREEE (reference sequence). This CDR3 is CASRIMGKDEKLFF. CDR3 DNA sequence: TGTGCCAGCAGGATAATGGGAAAAGACGAAAAACTGTTTTTT.

The rearrangement joins TRBV5-1 to TRBJ2-7; D is uncertain. CDR3 length: 12 residues. Germline V gene data show CDR1 as SGHRS and CDR2 as YFSETQ. Trimming pared 4 bases from V and 3 bases from J, leaving 8 bases between. CDR3 DNA sequence: TGCGCCAGCAGCCTAGTTAACTACGAGCAGTACTTC. The encoded protein is CASSLVNYEQYF. The variable domain in full, completed from reference TRBV5-1 and TRBJ2-7, reads KAGVTQTPRYLIKTRGQQVTLSCSPISGHRSVSWYQQTPGQGLQFLFEYFSETQRNKGNFPGRFSGRQFSNSRSEMNVSTLELGDSALYLCASSLVNYEQYFGPGTRLTVT.

The rearrangement uses TRBV13 and TRBJ1-2; D might be TRBD1 (6 bases). This CDR3 spans 17 amino acids. Trimming pared 5 bases from V and 8 bases from J, leaving 27 bases between. Germline V gene sequence: CDR1 PRHDT, CDR2 FYEKMQ (reference sequence). CDR3 in DNA: TGTGCCAGCAGCACCCCCGGGACACCGGCGGTTCAGAAGGGCTACACCTTC. Protein sequence: CASSTPGTPAVQKGYTF.

The genes are TRBV11-3 and TRBJ2-3; D is unresolved. With 3 bases removed from V and 4 bases from J, the gap between germline ends came to 11 bases. The CDR3 loop spans 14 amino acids. The germline V gene has CDR1 SGHNT and CDR2 YENEEA. The CDR3 DNA reads as TGTGCCAGCAGCTTTAGTAGAGGCGCAGATACGCAGTATTTT. Translating it yields CASSFSRGADTQYF.

The CDR3 loop reads CASSLVAGFHEQYF. The CDR3 coding sequence is TGTGCCAGCAGCTTGGTGGCAGGGTTCCACGAGCAGTACTTC. The V gene is TRBV5-5, the J gene TRBJ2-7; D possibly corresponds to TRBD1 (5 bases). V lost 0 bases, J lost 5 bases, and 12 bases lay in between. Germline lookup yields CDR1 SGHKS and CDR2 YYEKEE (reference sequence). The CDR3 spans 14 residues.

The chain recombines TRBV6-6 with TRBJ1-6; D is ambiguous. CDR1 and CDR2 from the germline V gene are MNHNY and SVGAGI (reference sequence). V dropped 2 bases and J dropped 7 bases, with 12 bases sitting between them. The CDR3 sequence is 15 residues long. The CDR3 loop reads CASSYRTAFNSPLHF. The CDR3 region has the DNA TGTGCCAGCAGTTACCGGACCGCCTTCAATTCACCCCTCCACTTT.

The chain couples TRBV6-5 to TRBJ1-1, with D possibly TRBD1 on 6 matching bases. CDR1 is MNHEY and CDR2 is SVGAGI in the germline V gene. V was cut by 6 bases and J by 4 bases, with 12 bases left in between. The CDR3 totals 13 residues. The CDR3 spells CASSKKGVTEAFF. In nucleotides, the CDR3 is TGTGCCAGCAGCAAGAAGGGGGTCACTGAAGCTTTCTTT.

The chain carries TRBV7-2 and TRBJ1-2; 10 nucleotides match TRBD1. Germline V gene lookup returns CDR1 SGHTA and CDR2 FQGNSA. This CDR3 has 14 residues. V was pared by 2 bases and J by 10 bases, with 7 bases of the junction left unmatched. The CDR3 nucleotides read TGTGCCAGCAGCTTATGGACAGGGGGGCGGCCCTACACCTTC. Its protein product is CASSLWTGGRPYTF. The whole variable domain, filled in from reference TRBV7-2 and TRBJ1-2, reads GAGVSQSPSNKVTEKGKDVELRCDPISGHTALYWYRQSLGQGLEFLIYFQGNSAPDKSGLPSDRFSAERTGGSVSTLTIQRTQQEDSAVYLCASSLWTGGRPYTFGSGTRLTVV.

The J gene is TRBJ1-5, the V gene TRBV4-1; no clear D gene. Germline V CDR1 and CDR2: MGHRA, YSYEKL. There are 21 residues in the CDR3. Trimming removed 0 bases at V and 0 bases at J, with 24 bases between. The CDR3 coding sequence is TGCGCCAGCAGCCAAGATACCCGTCCCACCCTGACTGCAGGTAGCAATCAGCCCCAGCATTTT. This sequence encodes CASSQDTRPTLTAGSNQPQHF.

The V and J genes are TRBV5-4 and TRBJ1-5, with TRBD1 as a possible D gene (6 bases). Germline V CDR1 and CDR2: SGHNT, YYREEE (reference sequence). The CDR3 is 14 residues long. V lost 1 base and J lost 5, with 10 bases in between. In DNA, the CDR3 is TGTGCCAGCAGCTTGTGGGGGGGCTATCAGCCCCAGCATTTT. Translating it yields CASSLWGGYQPQHF.

This rearrangement joins TRBV14 to TRBJ2-3; 8 bases line up with TRBD1. Per germline, CDR1 SGHDN and CDR2 FVKESK. V lost 0 bases and J lost 1; bases outside the gene matches: 3. The CDR3 is made up of 16 amino acids. The CDR3 spells CASSQDQTGGTDTQYF. DNA for the CDR3: TGTGCCAGCAGCCAAGATCAGACAGGGGGCACAGATACGCAGTATTTT.

The V and J genes are TRBV19 and TRBJ2-5, with 7 bases fitting TRBD1. Germline V gene lookup returns CDR1 LNHDA and CDR2 SQIVND (reference sequence). The CDR3 is 15 residues long. V was clipped by 2 bases and J by 5 bases; unmatched bases: 8. The CDR3, as DNA: TGTGCCAGTAGTATAAATTACAGGGGCCGGGAGACCCAGTACTTC. Translating it yields CASSINYRGRETQYF.

V is TRBV4-3 and J is TRBJ2-7; unclear D gene. There are 15 residues in the CDR3. CDR1 and CDR2 (germline): LGHNA, YSLEER. V gave up 0 bases and J gave up 2 bases, with 11 bases separating them. The CDR3 region has the DNA TGCGCCAGCAGCCAAGAGCACAGAACAACCTACGAGCAGTACTTC. Residues: CASSQEHRTTYEQYF.

This clone was recorded only once. The rearrangement joins TRBV6-6 to TRBJ1-1; 7 bases map to TRBD1. Germline V lookup: CDR1 MNHNY, CDR2 SVGAGI (reference sequence). Losses at the gene ends were 2 bases for V and 3 bases for J; bases not matched to a gene: 3. This CDR3 has 14 residues. The CDR3 here is CASSYPGQDTEAFF. CDR3 nucleotides: TGTGCCAGCAGTTACCCCGGACAGGACACTGAAGCTTTCTTT.

The chain carries TRBV6-6 and TRBJ2-7, with TRBD1 identical over 8 bases. CDR3 length equals 14 residues. The germline V gene has CDR1 MNHNY and CDR2 SVGAGI (reference sequence). Trimming removed 2 bases from V and 2 bases from J; junction bases left unmatched: 2. Here the CDR3 reads CASSYQGAAYEQYF. For the CDR3, the DNA is TGTGCCAGCAGTTACCAGGGGGCGGCCTACGAGCAGTACTTC.

This clone showed up just a few times. This chain links TRBV7-9 with TRBJ1-1; 10 nucleotides match TRBD1. This CDR3 is 15 amino acids long. The trim removed 5 bases at V and 4 bases at J, leaving 7 bases unmatched. CDR1 and CDR2 (germline): SEHNR, FQNEAQ (reference sequence). CDR3 DNA sequence: TGTGCCAGCAGCCCGAGGGACAGGGGTGGCACTGAAGCTTTCTTT. Translation: CASSPRDRGGTEAFF.

The genes are TRBV6-5 and TRBJ2-5; D assignment may be TRBD1 or TRBD2 (5 bases each). V lost 6 bases, J lost 7 bases, and 21 bases lay in between. The CDR3 consists of 15 residues. CDR1 MNHEY and CDR2 SVGAGI come from the germline V gene. In nucleotides, the CDR3 is TGTGCCAGCAGCGCAGATGAGTCGGGGCCGAGGACCCAGTACTTC. It yields the protein CASSADESGPRTQYF.

This chain connects TRBV7-2 to TRBJ1-2, with a possible D match to TRBD1 (5 bases). The V end lost 2 bases, the J end lost 8 bases, and 15 bases lay between the germline ends. The CDR3 has 14 residues. Germline CDR1 SGHTA, CDR2 FQGNSA. The CDR3 loop reads CASSLWGGYEGYTF. For the CDR3, the DNA is TGTGCCAGCAGCTTATGGGGGGGATATGAGGGCTACACCTTC.

This rearrangement joins TRBV19 to TRBJ2-7; 7 positions match TRBD2. The J segment lost 6 bases and the V segment lost 3 bases, leaving 14 bases of the junction unmatched. Germline loops: CDR1 LNHDA, CDR2 SQIVND (reference sequence). The CDR3 runs to 16 residues. The chain's CDR3 is CASSIMSGGGEREQYF. The CDR3 region has the DNA TGTGCCAGTAGTATTATGTCTGGCGGGGGTGAGCGCGAGCAGTACTTC.